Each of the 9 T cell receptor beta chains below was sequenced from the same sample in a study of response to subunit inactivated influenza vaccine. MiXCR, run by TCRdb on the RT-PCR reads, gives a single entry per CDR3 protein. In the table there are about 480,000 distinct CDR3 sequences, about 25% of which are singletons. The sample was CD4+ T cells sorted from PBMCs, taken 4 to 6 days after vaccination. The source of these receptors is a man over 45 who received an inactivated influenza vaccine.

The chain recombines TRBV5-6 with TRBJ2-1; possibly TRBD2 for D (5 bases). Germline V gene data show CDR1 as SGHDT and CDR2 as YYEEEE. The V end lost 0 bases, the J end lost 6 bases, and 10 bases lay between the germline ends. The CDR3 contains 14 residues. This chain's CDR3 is CASSLGVALNEQFF. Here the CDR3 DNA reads TGTGCCAGCAGCTTGGGGGTAGCGCTCAATGAGCAGTTCTTC.

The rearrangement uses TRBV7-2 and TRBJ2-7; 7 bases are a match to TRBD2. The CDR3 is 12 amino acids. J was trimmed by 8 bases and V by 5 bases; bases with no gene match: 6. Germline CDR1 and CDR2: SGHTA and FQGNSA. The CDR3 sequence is CASSGAGAQQYF. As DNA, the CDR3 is TGTGCCAGCAGCGGGGCGGGAGCACAGCAGTACTTC.

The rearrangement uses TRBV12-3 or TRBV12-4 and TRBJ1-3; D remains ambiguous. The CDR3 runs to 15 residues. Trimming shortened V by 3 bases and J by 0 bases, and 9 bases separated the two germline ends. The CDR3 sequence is CASSFIRSSGNTIYF. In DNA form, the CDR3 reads TGTGCCAGCAGTTTCATTCGGAGCTCTGGAAACACCATATATTTT.

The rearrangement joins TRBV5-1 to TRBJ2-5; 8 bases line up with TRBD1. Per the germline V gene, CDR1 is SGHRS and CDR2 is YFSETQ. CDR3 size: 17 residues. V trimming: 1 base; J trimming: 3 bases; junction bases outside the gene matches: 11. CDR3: CASSLTRQGRPEETQYF. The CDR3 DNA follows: TGCGCCAGCAGCTTGACCCGACAGGGGCGCCCTGAAGAGACCCAGTACTTC.

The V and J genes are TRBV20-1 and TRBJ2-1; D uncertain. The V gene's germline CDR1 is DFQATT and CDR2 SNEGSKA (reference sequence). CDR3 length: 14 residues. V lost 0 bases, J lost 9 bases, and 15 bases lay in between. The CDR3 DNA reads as TGCAGTGCTAGAGATGTGGGGTTGACCGGTGAGCAGTTCTTC. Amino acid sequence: CSARDVGLTGEQFF.

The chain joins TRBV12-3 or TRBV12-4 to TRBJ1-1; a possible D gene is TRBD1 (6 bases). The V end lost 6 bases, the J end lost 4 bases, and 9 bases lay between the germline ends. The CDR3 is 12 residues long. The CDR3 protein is CASRDSATEAFF. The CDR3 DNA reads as TGTGCCAGCAGGGACAGCGCCACTGAAGCTTTCTTT.

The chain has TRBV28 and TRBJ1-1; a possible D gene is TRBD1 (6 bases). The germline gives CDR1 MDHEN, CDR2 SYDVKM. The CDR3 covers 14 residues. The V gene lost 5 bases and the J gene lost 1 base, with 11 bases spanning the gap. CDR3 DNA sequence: TGTGCCAGCAGTGAGGGGGTCACGAACACTGAAGCTTTCTTT. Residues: CASSEGVTNTEAFF.

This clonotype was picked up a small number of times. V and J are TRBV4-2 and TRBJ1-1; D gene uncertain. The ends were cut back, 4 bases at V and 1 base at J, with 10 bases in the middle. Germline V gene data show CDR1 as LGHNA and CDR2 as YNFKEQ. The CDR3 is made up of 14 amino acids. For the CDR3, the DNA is TGTGCCAGCAGCCCGGGGATGTGGAACACTGAAGCTTTCTTT. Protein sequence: CASSPGMWNTEAFF.

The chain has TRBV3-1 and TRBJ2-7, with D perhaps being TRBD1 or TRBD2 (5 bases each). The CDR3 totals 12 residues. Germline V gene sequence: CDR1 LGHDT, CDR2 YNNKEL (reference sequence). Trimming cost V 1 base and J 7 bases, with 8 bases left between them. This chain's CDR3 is CASSQGWGEQYF. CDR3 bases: TGTGCCAGCAGCCAAGGGTGGGGGGAGCAGTACTTC.